Each of the 19 T cell receptor beta chains below was sequenced from the same sample in a study of Tregs in tolerant kidney transplant recipients. The table came from immunoSEQ multiplex PCR; TCRdb's copy has only in-frame clones and leaves some out. The data contain approximately 20,000 clones, about three fifths of them singletons. These receptors have no known antigen. The specimen was Tregs from blood cultured with allogeneic cells. The receptors originated from a human donor in good health.

The gene calls are TRBV5-1 and TRBJ1-2, with 9 bases lining up with TRBD1. V shed 2 bases, J shed 8 bases, and the junction held 7 bases outside the gene matches. The germline V gene encodes CDR1 SGHRS and CDR2 YFSETQ. The CDR3 is made up of 14 amino acids. This CDR3 is CASSFRGQGWGYTF. CDR3 sequence (DNA): TGCGCCAGCAGCTTTAGGGGACAGGGTTGGGGCTACACCTTC.

Only one count was recorded for this clone. Compared with germline, one end of the junction differs, possibly owing to a read error. This sample includes further DNA sequences coding for the same CDR3. The chain has TRBV18 and TRBJ1-1, with a weak D call TRBD1 (6 bases). From germline, CDR1 is KGHSH and CDR2 LQKENI. The CDR3 contains 14 residues. The CDR3 is CASSFKTGNTEAFF. The CDR3 DNA reads as TGTGCCAGCTCATTCAAAACAGGGAACACTGAGGCTTTCTTT.

V is TRBV6-6 and J is TRBJ2-7; D may be TRBD2 (6 bases). The length of the CDR3 is 15 residues. V was trimmed by 2 bases and J by 5 bases, leaving 16 bases between them. The V gene's germline CDR1 is MNHNY and CDR2 SVGAGI (reference sequence). The CDR3 region is CASSYPRRGRDEQYF. The CDR3 DNA follows: TGTGCCAGCAGTTACCCCCGGCGGGGCAGGGACGAGCAGTACTTC.

This clone was found a few times. The chain couples TRBV14 to TRBJ2-7; 9 positions agree with TRBD2. The CDR3 is made up of 16 amino acids. Germline loops: CDR1 SGHDN, CDR2 FVKESK. Trimming took 5 bases from V and 1 from J; bases not matched to a gene: 9. The CDR3 loop reads CASSLAGERGSYEQYF. The CDR3 DNA sequence: TGTGCCAGCAGCTTAGCGGGAGAGAGAGGTTCCTACGAGCAGTACTTC.

This chain uses TRBV5-6 with TRBJ1-1, with 8 bases identical to TRBD1. J was trimmed by 4 bases and V by 7 bases; bases with no gene match: 9. This CDR3 is built from 14 residues. Germline loops: CDR1 SGHDT, CDR2 YYEEEE. The CDR3 reads CASSYRGSSTEAFF. In DNA form, the CDR3 reads TGTGCCAGCTCATACAGGGGGTCGAGCACTGAAGCTTTCTTT.

This chain uses TRBV2 with TRBJ1-1; maybe TRBD1 (5 bases). Germline V gene sequence: CDR1 SNHLY, CDR2 FYNNEI. V was clipped by 1 base and J by 1 base, with 10 bases between them. This CDR3 region has 15 residues. The CDR3 DNA reads as TGTGCCAGCAGTGAAGTGGGGGGTGGGAACACTGAAGCTTTCTTT. Its translation is CASSEVGGGNTEAFF.

V usage is TRBV7-2 and J usage is TRBJ1-2, with D maybe TRBD1 (5 bases). Per the germline V gene, CDR1 is SGHTA and CDR2 is FQGNSA. CDR3 length equals 16 residues. V lost 2 bases and J lost 5, with 18 bases in between. CDR3 DNA sequence: TGTGCCAGCAGCTTAAGGGAGTCGACAGCCGGGTATGGCTACACCTTC. It codes for CASSLRESTAGYGYTF.

About this clone itself: A read error may produce the germline difference seen at one junction end. The J gene is TRBJ1-3, the V gene TRBV18; D is perhaps TRBD1 (5 bases). Looked up from germline, CDR1 is KGHSH and CDR2 is LQKENI. CDR3 length: 14 amino acids. The CDR3 nucleotides are TGTACCAGCTCACCTGACAGCTCTGGAAACACCATATATTTT. This gives the protein CTSSPDSSGNTIYF.

The V gene is TRBV10-3, the J gene TRBJ2-5; D is unclear. The V gene's germline CDR1 is ENHRY and CDR2 SYGVKD. The CDR3 is 15 residues long. Trimming pared 0 bases from V and 4 bases from J, leaving 12 bases between. The CDR3 sequence is CAISESITARETQYF. CDR3 in DNA: TGTGCCATCAGTGAGTCAATAACAGCCCGAGAGACCCAGTACTTC.

This chain uses TRBV6-1 with TRBJ2-1, with D unresolved. Germline V gene lookup returns CDR1 MNHNS and CDR2 SASEGT. Between the trimmed V and J ends, which lost 1 base and 5 bases, there was a span of 9 bases. The CDR3 consists of 14 residues. The CDR3 DNA reads TGTGCCAGCAGTGAAGTGGCCCGACACAATGAGCAGTTCTTC. Translating gives CASSEVARHNEQFF.

The rearrangement links TRBV5-1 to TRBJ1-1; D ambiguous. The germline CDR1 and CDR2 sequences are SGHRS and YFSETQ. This CDR3 is 14 amino acids long. Trimming removed 0 bases from V and 1 base from J, with 7 bases in between. The CDR3 loop reads CASSLGDQNTEAFF. CDR3 nucleotide sequence: TGCGCCAGCAGCTTGGGAGACCAGAACACTGAAGCTTTCTTT.

This sequence joins TRBV7-9 and TRBJ1-2; D is unresolved. V lost 4 bases, J lost 5 bases, and 11 bases lay in between. Germline-derived CDR1 and CDR2 are SEHNR and FQNEAQ (reference sequence). The CDR3 totals 13 residues. The CDR3 here is CASSSQAGYGYTF. DNA for the CDR3: TGTGCCAGCAGCTCGCAGGCGGGGTATGGCTACACCTTC.

The V and J genes are TRBV2 and TRBJ1-5; D is uncertain. Trimming pared 3 bases from V and 1 base from J, leaving 7 bases between. This CDR3 has 14 amino acids. The V gene's germline CDR1 is SNHLY and CDR2 FYNNEI. CDR3 nucleotides: TGTGCCAGCAGTGATGGGTTGAGCAATCAGCCCCAGCATTTT. It is translated as CASSDGLSNQPQHF.

The V and J genes are TRBV4-1 and TRBJ1-2; 9 positions agree with TRBD1. CDR1 and CDR2 (germline): MGHRA, YSYEKL. Germline trimming cut 1 base from V and 4 bases from J; bases unmatched to any gene: 1. The CDR3 is 14 residues long. The CDR3 region is CASSQGTGVYGYTF. The DNA of the CDR3 is TGCGCCAGCAGCCAAGGGACAGGGGTCTATGGCTACACCTTC.

This clone was seen more than once but under ten times. The chain employs TRBV6-4 and TRBJ2-3; 8 bases are a match to TRBD2. Germline lookup yields CDR1 MRHNA and CDR2 SNTAGT. The CDR3 has 15 amino acids. Unmatched junction bases numbered 9, after V lost 4 bases and J lost 6 bases. CDR3 residues: CASSVSGVRTDTQYF. The CDR3 nucleotides are TGTGCCAGCAGTGTTAGCGGGGTAAGGACGGATACGCAGTATTTT.

The chain employs TRBV6-6 and TRBJ1-1, with TRBD1 identical over 8 bases. V was pared by 5 bases and J by 5 bases, with 10 bases of the junction left unmatched. This CDR3 contains 15 residues. The germline gives CDR1 MNHNY, CDR2 SVGAGI (reference sequence). The CDR3 DNA sequence: TGTGCCAGCAGTGCTGCTGGGACAGGTCGAACTGAAGCTTTCTTT. Its translation: CASSAAGTGRTEAFF.

This clone has just a few counts. V is TRBV7-8 and J is TRBJ2-7, with TRBD2 identical over 7 bases. Per germline, CDR1 SGHVS and CDR2 FQNEAQ. Unmatched junction bases numbered 9, after V lost 5 bases and J lost 2 bases. The CDR3 covers 15 residues. CDR3 nucleotides: TGTGCCAGCAGCATGGGGGGGGATGGAGCCTACGAGCAGTACTTC. The encoded protein is CASSMGGDGAYEQYF. Full variable domain (outside the CDR3, taken from reference TRBV7-8 and TRBJ2-7): GAGVSQSPRYKVAKRGQDVALRCDPISGHVSLFWYQQALGQGPEFLTYFQNEAQLDKSGLPSDRFFAERPEGSVSTLKIQRTQQEDSAVYLCASSMGGDGAYEQYFGPGTRLTVT.

The chain uses TRBV21-1 and TRBJ1-2; the table gives TRBD1 as D, unverified against the DNA. TRBV21-1 represents a pseudogene. The CDR3 totals 18 residues. The CDR3 DNA is TGTGCCAGCAGCACCCATGACAGGGAGATATTACCCCTCTGGGGCTACACCTTC. This codes for CASSTHDREILPLWGYTF.

The rearrangement uses TRBV9 and TRBJ2-1, with 12 bases that match TRBD2. The junction had 5 bases not matched to a gene; V was cut back by 3 bases and J by 4 bases. From germline, CDR1 is SGDLS and CDR2 YYNGEE. This CDR3 has 16 residues. For the CDR3, the DNA is TGTGCCAGCAGCGCTCAACTAGCGGGGGGATACAATGAGCAGTTCTTC. Translated, it gives CASSAQLAGGYNEQFF.